The rows below give T cell receptor beta chains drawn from one sample of a study of T-cell memory formation after mild COVID-19. MiXCR was run by TCRdb on the 5' RACE reads, yielding one entry per CDR3 protein. The top ten hold 2% to 2.5% of the sample, which has under 250,000 distinct CDR3 sequences, approximately 15% seen once. Sequenced input: PBMCs or a T cell subset sorted from them (not recorded which). The receptors were gathered from an adult woman who had mild COVID-19 (a few samples of this study predate the infection). Cell type and time point are not known. Each CDR3 is given with its conserved first and last residue. D genes are given only for firm matches. Rows give clone size only sometimes, using once, few, many, or a class for an expanded clone.

J gene: TRBJ2-6
V gene: TRBV11-2
clone size: -
D gene: -
CDR3 DNA: TGTGCCAGCAGCCCCGGCGTGGCCAACGTCCTGACTTTC
CDR3 protein: CASSPGVANVLTF

J gene: TRBJ2-1
V gene: TRBV3-1
clone size: few
D gene: TRBD2
CDR3 DNA: TGTGCCAGCAGCACGACTAGCGGATACAATGAGCAGTTCTTC
CDR3 protein: CASSTTSGYNEQFF

J gene: TRBJ2-1
V gene: TRBV5-1
clone size: -
D gene: -
CDR3 DNA: TGCGCCAGCAGCTTGGAACTCTCGCCCCGGGCTGAGCAGTTCTTC
CDR3 protein: CASSLELSPRAEQFF

J gene: TRBJ1-1
V gene: TRBV30
clone size: -
D gene: TRBD1
CDR3 DNA: TGTGCCTGGAGTGGACAGGGGAACACTGAAGCTTTCTTT
CDR3 protein: CAWSGQGNTEAFF

J gene: TRBJ1-6
V gene: TRBV12-3/TRBV12-4
clone size: -
D gene: TRBD1
CDR3 DNA: TGTGCCAGCAGTTTGGCGGCAGGGGGTAATTCACCCCTCCACTTT
CDR3 protein: CASSLAAGGNSPLHF

J gene: TRBJ2-5
V gene: TRBV7-8
clone size: many
D gene: TRBD2
CDR3 DNA: TGTGCCAGCAGCTTGAGCGGGGGTATCGCAGAGACCCAGTACTTC
CDR3 protein: CASSLSGGIAETQYF

J gene: TRBJ2-6
V gene: TRBV24-1
clone size: -
D gene: -
CDR3 DNA: TGTGCCACCAGTGATTACCCCCGAGGATCTGGGGCCAACGTCCTGACTTTC
CDR3 protein: CATSDYPRGSGANVLTF

J gene: TRBJ1-2
V gene: TRBV4-1
clone size: few
D gene: -
CDR3 DNA: TGCGCCAGCAGCCAAGATATGGGAACCCGGGTGTATGGCTACACCTTC
CDR3 protein: CASSQDMGTRVYGYTF

J gene: TRBJ2-1
V gene: TRBV7-3
clone size: -
D gene: TRBD2
CDR3 DNA: TGTGCCAGCAGCTTAGGTCTTCGGACTAGCCTGTTCTTC
CDR3 protein: CASSLGLRTSLFF

J gene: TRBJ2-1
V gene: TRBV5-1
clone size: many
D gene: TRBD1
CDR3 DNA: TGCGCCAGCAGCTCACAGGGGTACAATGAGCAGTTCTTC
CDR3 protein: CASSSQGYNEQFF

J gene: TRBJ2-2
V gene: TRBV5-1
clone size: -
D gene: TRBD2
CDR3 DNA: TGCGCCAGCATCCCGGGACTAGCGGGAGGAGGGACCGGGGAGCTGTTTTTT
CDR3 protein: CASIPGLAGGGTGELFF

J gene: TRBJ2-1
V gene: TRBV12-3/TRBV12-4
clone size: few
D gene: -
CDR3 DNA: TGTGCCAGCAGTCTCTCTGGGGTAGTGGACAATGAGCAGTTCTTC
CDR3 protein: CASSLSGVVDNEQFF

J gene: TRBJ2-5
V gene: TRBV6-4
clone size: many
D gene: TRBD1
CDR3 DNA: TGTGCCAGCAGTGACCGGTCGGTGGCCATTGGGGACAGGGGTCAAGAGACCCAGTACTTC
CDR3 protein: CASSDRSVAIGDRGQETQYF

J gene: TRBJ1-6
V gene: TRBV20-1
clone size: -
D gene: -
CDR3 DNA: TGCAGTGCTAGAGGGGGGGGCTCCTATAATTCACCCCTCCACTTT
CDR3 protein: CSARGGGSYNSPLHF

J gene: TRBJ2-5
V gene: TRBV7-8
clone size: -
D gene: TRBD1
CDR3 DNA: TGTGCCAGCAGCTCGGACAGGGGGAAAGAGACCCAGTACTTC
CDR3 protein: CASSSDRGKETQYF

J gene: TRBJ2-3
V gene: TRBV11-3
clone size: once
D gene: TRBD2
CDR3 DNA: TGTGCCAGCAGCCGGCGGGAGTCAACGCAGTATTTT
CDR3 protein: CASSRRESTQYF

J gene: TRBJ1-4
V gene: TRBV2
clone size: few
D gene: -
CDR3 DNA: TGTGCCAGCAGAGGGACCGTCTGGAATGAAAAACTGTTTTTT
CDR3 protein: CASRGTVWNEKLFF

J gene: TRBJ1-2
V gene: TRBV27
clone size: -
D gene: -
CDR3 DNA: TGTGCCAGCAGTCCTCAGGGGTCGGCATATGGCTACACCTTC
CDR3 protein: CASSPQGSAYGYTF

J gene: TRBJ2-7
V gene: TRBV9
clone size: -
D gene: -
CDR3 DNA: TGTGCCAGCAGCGTACCCTGGGGGTCCTACGAGCAGTACTTC
CDR3 protein: CASSVPWGSYEQYF

J gene: TRBJ2-1
V gene: TRBV20-1
clone size: few
D gene: -
CDR3 DNA: TGCAGTGCCGTCGGTAGCAATGAGCAGTTCTTC
CDR3 protein: CSAVGSNEQFF

J gene: TRBJ2-3
V gene: TRBV7-9
clone size: -
D gene: TRBD2
CDR3 DNA: TGTGCCAGCAGCTTAAGGACTAGCGGGGAAGTGACGCAGTATTTT
CDR3 protein: CASSLRTSGEVTQYF

J gene: TRBJ2-7
V gene: TRBV20-1
clone size: few
D gene: -
CDR3 DNA: TGCAGTGCTAGAGGAGGGCAGGGACTCGTGGGCTCCTACGAGCAGTACTTC
CDR3 protein: CSARGGQGLVGSYEQYF

J gene: TRBJ2-5
V gene: TRBV5-1
clone size: -
D gene: TRBD1
CDR3 DNA: TGCCCCAGCAGCTTGGGGGGGACAGGGGCCCAAGAGACCCAGTACTTC
CDR3 protein: CPSSLGGTGAQETQYF

J gene: TRBJ2-6
V gene: TRBV12-3/TRBV12-4
clone size: -
D gene: -
CDR3 DNA: TGTGCCAGCAGTTTGAGTCCTGGGGCCAACGTCCTGACTTTC
CDR3 protein: CASSLSPGANVLTF

J gene: TRBJ2-7
V gene: TRBV24-1
clone size: few
D gene: -
CDR3 DNA: TGTGCCACCAGTGATTACGGCTACGAGCAGTACTTC
CDR3 protein: CATSDYGYEQYF

J gene: TRBJ2-7
V gene: TRBV12-3/TRBV12-4
clone size: -
D gene: TRBD1
CDR3 DNA: TGTGCCAGCAGTCCCGGGTGGGGACAGGGGGGTTTGTACGAGCAGTACTTC
CDR3 protein: CASSPGWGQGGLYEQYF

J gene: TRBJ2-3
V gene: TRBV5-1
clone size: many
D gene: -
CDR3 DNA: TGCGCCAGCAGTACGGGAACAGGAGGAACAGATACGCAGTATTTT
CDR3 protein: CASSTGTGGTDTQYF

J gene: TRBJ1-1
V gene: TRBV5-5
clone size: -
D gene: -
CDR3 DNA: TGTGCCAGCAGCCCGGACAATACAATGAACACTGAAGCTTTCTTT
CDR3 protein: CASSPDNTMNTEAFF

J gene: TRBJ2-5
V gene: TRBV6-6
clone size: few
D gene: -
CDR3 DNA: TGTGCCAGCAGTTACTCGGGGAACCAAGAGACCCAGTACTTC
CDR3 protein: CASSYSGNQETQYF

J gene: TRBJ1-2
V gene: TRBV18
clone size: few
D gene: TRBD1
CDR3 DNA: TGTGCCAGCTCACTTGACAGGGACTACACCTTC
CDR3 protein: CASSLDRDYTF

J gene: TRBJ2-1
V gene: TRBV20-1
clone size: -
D gene: -
CDR3 DNA: TGCAGTGCTAGGCACCGGGCCCAATACAATGAGCAGTTCTTC
CDR3 protein: CSARHRAQYNEQFF

J gene: TRBJ2-4
V gene: TRBV6-5
clone size: few
D gene: TRBD1
CDR3 DNA: TGTGCCAGCAGTTTCACAGGGGGCGCAATGAACATTCAGTACTTC
CDR3 protein: CASSFTGGAMNIQYF

J gene: TRBJ1-2
V gene: TRBV12-3/TRBV12-4
clone size: -
D gene: -
CDR3 DNA: TGTGCCAGCAGTTTTTCCTATGGCTACACCTTC
CDR3 protein: CASSFSYGYTF

J gene: TRBJ2-5
V gene: TRBV24-1
clone size: few
D gene: -
CDR3 DNA: TGTGCCACCAGTACCGGGACTGGCCGACGAGAGACCCAGTACTTC
CDR3 protein: CATSTGTGRRETQYF

J gene: TRBJ2-5
V gene: TRBV7-9
clone size: -
D gene: TRBD2
CDR3 DNA: TGTGCCAGCCGACACACCACTAGCGGGAGACCGAGCCAAGAGACCCAGTACTTC
CDR3 protein: CASRHTTSGRPSQETQYF

J gene: TRBJ2-7
V gene: TRBV5-8
clone size: -
D gene: TRBD2
CDR3 DNA: TGTGCCAGCAGCCATAGCGGGGGAAGCTACGAGCAGTACTTC
CDR3 protein: CASSHSGGSYEQYF

J gene: TRBJ2-7
V gene: TRBV6-6
clone size: many
D gene: -
CDR3 DNA: TGTGCCAGCAGTAGGATCCGGGACGGATCCTACGAGCAGTACTTC
CDR3 protein: CASSRIRDGSYEQYF

J gene: TRBJ1-1
V gene: TRBV20-1
clone size: few
D gene: -
CDR3 DNA: TGCAGTGCCAAGGGGTCAGGCTTGATGAACACTGAAGCTTTCTTT
CDR3 protein: CSAKGSGLMNTEAFF

J gene: TRBJ2-1
V gene: TRBV14
clone size: -
D gene: -
CDR3 DNA: TGTGCCAGCAGCCAAGGCCTGACAGCGCGCAGCTCCTACAATGAGCAGTTCTTC
CDR3 protein: CASSQGLTARSSYNEQFF

J gene: TRBJ2-1
V gene: TRBV29-1
clone size: few
D gene: TRBD1
CDR3 DNA: TGCAGCGTTGATGCCCGGGACAGGGGTTCCTTC
CDR3 protein: CSVDARDRGSF